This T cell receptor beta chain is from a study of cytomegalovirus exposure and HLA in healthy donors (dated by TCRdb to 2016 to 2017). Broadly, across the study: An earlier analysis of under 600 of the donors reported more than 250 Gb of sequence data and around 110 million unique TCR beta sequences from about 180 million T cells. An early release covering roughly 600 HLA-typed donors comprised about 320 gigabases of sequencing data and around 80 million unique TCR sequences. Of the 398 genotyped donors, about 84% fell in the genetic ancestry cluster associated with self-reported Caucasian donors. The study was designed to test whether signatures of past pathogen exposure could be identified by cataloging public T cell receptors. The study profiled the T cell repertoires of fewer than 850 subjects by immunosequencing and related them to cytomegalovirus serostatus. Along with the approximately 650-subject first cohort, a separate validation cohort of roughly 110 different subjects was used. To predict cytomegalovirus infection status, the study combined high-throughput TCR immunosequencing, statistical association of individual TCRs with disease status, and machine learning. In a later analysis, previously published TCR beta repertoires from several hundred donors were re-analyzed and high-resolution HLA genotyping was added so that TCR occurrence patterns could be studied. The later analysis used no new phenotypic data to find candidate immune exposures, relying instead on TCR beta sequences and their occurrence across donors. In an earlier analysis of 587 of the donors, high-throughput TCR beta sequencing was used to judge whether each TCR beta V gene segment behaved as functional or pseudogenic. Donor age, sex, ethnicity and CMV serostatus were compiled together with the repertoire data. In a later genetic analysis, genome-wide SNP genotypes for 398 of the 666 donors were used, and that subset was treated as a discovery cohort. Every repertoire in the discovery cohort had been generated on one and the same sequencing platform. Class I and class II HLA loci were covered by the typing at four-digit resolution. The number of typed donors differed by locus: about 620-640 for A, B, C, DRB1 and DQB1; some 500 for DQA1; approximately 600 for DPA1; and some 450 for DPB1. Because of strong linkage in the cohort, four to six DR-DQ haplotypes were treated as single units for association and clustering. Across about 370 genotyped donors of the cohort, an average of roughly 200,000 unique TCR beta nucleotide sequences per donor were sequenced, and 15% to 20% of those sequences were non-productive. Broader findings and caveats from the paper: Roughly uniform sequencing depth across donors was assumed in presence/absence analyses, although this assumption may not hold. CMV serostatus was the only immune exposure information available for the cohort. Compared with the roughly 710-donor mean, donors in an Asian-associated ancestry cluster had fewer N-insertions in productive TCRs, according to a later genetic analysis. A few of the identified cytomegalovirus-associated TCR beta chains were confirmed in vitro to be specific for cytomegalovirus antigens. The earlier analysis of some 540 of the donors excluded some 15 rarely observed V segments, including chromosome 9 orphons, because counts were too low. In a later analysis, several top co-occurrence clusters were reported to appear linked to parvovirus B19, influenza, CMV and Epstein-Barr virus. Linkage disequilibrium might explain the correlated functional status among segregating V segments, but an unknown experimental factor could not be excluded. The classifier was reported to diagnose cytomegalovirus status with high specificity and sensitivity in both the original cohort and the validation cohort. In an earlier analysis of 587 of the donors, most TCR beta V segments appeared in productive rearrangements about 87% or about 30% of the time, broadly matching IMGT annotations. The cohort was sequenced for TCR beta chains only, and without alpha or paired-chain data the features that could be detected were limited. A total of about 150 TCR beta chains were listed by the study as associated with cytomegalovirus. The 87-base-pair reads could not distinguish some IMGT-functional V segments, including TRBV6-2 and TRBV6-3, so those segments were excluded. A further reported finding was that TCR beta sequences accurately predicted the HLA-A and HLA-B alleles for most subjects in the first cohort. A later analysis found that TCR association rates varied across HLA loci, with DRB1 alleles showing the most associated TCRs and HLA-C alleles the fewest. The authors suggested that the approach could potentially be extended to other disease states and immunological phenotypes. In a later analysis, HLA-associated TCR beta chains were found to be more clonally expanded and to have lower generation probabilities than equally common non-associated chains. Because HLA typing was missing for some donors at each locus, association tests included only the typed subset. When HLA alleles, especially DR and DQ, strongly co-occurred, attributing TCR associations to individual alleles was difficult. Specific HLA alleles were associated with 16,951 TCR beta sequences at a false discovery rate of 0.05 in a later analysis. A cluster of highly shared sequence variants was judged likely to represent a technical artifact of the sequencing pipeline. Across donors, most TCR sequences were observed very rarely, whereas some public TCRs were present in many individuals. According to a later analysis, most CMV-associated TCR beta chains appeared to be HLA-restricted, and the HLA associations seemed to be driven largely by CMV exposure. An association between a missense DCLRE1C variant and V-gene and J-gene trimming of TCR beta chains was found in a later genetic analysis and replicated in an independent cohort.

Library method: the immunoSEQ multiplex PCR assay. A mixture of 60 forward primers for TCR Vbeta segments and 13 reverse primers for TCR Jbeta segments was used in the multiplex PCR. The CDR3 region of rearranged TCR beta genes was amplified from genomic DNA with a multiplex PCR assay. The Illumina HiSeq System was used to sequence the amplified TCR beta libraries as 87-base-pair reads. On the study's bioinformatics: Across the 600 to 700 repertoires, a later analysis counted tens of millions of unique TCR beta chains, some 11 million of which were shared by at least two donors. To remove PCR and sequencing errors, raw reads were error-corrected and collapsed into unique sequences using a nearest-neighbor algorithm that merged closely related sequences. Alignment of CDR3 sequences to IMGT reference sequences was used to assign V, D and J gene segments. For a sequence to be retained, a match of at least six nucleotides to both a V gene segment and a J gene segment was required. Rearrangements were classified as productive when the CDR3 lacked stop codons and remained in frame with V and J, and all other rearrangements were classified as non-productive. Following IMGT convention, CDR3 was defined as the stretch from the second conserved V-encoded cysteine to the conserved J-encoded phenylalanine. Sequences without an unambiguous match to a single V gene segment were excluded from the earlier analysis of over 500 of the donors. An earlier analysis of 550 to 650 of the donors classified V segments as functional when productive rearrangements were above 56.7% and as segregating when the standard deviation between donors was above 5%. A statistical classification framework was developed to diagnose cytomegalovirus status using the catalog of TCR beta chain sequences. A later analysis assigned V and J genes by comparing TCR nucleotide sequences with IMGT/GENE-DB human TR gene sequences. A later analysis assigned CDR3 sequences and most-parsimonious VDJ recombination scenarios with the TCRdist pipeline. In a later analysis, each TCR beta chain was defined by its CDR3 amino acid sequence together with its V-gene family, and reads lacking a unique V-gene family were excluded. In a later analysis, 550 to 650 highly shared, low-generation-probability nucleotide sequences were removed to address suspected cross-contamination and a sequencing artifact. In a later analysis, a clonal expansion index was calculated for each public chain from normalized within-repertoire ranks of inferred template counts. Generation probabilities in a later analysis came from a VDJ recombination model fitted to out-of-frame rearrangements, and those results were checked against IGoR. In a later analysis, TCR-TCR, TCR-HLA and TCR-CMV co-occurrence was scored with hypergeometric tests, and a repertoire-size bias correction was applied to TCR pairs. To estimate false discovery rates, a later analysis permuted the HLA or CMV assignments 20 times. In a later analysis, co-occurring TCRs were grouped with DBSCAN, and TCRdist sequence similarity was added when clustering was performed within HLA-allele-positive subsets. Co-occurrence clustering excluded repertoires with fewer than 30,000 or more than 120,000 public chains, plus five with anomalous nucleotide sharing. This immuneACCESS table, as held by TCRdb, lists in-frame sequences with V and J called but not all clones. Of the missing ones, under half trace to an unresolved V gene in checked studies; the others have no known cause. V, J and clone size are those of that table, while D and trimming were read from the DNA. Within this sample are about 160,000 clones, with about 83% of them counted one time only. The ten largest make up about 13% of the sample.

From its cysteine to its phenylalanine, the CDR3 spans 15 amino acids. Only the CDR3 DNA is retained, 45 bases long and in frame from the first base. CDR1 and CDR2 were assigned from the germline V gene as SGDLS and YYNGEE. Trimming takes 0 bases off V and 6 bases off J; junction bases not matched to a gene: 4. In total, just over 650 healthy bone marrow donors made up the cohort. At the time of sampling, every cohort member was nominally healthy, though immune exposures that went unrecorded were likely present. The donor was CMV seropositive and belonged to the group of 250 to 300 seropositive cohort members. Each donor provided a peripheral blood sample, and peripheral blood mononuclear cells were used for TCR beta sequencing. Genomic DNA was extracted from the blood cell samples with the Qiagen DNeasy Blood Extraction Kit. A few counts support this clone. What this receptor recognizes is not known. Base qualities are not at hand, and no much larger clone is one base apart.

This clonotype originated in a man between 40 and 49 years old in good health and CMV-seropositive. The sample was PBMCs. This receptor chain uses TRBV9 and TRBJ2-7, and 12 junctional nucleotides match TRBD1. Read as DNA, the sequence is TGTGCCAGCAGCGTAGCCGGGACAGGGGGCGCCGAGCAGTACTTC. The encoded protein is CASSVAGTGGAEQYF.